This paragraph covers one T cell receptor (beta chain) sequence. Its specificity is unknown. This sample was included in a study of persistence of HIV-infected CD4 T cells. About the study: CD4+ T cells responding to CMV or HIV-1 Gag were isolated.

The libraries were made with immunoSEQ version 4 in survey mode. Produced via immunoSEQ multiplex PCR; TCRdb's table is partial and in-frame only. The sample comprises roughly 64,000 clones, about 77% of which are singletons, and under 2% rests with the top ten. Losses at the gene ends were 1 base for V and 3 bases for J; bases not matched to a gene: 6. This CDR3 comprises 16 residues. Per germline, CDR1 MNHNS and CDR2 SASEGT. Cells were stimulated with overlapping HIV-1 Gag 15-mer peptides. CD40L-negative CD69-negative CD45RO-high memory CD4+ T cells were sorted as populations depleted of antigen-responding cells.

The sequence came from an adult man with HIV who was CMV-seropositive. This material consisted of CD4+ T cells sorted from PBMCs after roughly 17-hour stimulation, taken from a patient who received antiretroviral therapy. The chain uses TRBV6-1 and TRBJ2-1; 7 nucleotides line up with TRBD2. The CDR3 sequence: CASSEERRGNYNEQFF. The CDR3 DNA follows: TGTGCCAGCAGTGAAGAGAGGCGGGGGAACTACAATGAGCAGTTCTTC.